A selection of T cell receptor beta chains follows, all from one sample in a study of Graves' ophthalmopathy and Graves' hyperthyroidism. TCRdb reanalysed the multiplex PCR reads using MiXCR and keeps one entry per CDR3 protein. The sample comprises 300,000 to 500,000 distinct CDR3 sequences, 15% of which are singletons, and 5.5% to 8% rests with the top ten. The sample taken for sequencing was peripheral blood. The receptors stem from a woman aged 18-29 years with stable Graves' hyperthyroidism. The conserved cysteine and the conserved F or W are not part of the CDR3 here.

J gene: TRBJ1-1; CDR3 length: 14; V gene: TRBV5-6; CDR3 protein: ASTPPTTGANTEAF
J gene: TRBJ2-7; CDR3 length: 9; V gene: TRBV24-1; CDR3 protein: ATSDTYEQY
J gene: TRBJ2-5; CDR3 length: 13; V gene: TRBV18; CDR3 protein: ASSPFRGDQETQY
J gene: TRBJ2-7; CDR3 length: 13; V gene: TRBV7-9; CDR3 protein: ASSFTRGGLGEQY
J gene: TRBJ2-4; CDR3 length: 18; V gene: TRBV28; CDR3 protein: ASRAQRTSGRDGSKNIQY
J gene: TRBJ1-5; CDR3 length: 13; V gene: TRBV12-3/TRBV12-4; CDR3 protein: ASSYRGMGGQPQH
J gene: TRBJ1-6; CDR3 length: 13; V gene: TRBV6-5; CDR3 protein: ASSYSGGAESPLH
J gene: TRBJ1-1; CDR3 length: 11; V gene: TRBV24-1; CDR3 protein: ATSDPLGTEAF
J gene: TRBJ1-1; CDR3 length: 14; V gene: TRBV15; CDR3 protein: ATSRDPPAVNTEAF
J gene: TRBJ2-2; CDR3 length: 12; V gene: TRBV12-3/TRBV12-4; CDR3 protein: ASSPTGVTGELF
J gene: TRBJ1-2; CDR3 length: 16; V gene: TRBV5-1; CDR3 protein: ASSSRSLERKVTDGYT
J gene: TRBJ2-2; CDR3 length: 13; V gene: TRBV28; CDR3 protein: ASSGGGVITGELF
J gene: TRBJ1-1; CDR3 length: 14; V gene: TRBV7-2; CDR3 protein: ASSLARTGTVAEAF
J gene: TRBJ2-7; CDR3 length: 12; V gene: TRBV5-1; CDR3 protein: ASSPGTSLHEQY
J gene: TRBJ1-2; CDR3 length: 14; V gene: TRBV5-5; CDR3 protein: ASSLDPGTANYGYT
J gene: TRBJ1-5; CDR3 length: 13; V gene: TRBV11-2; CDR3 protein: ASRAGRNSNQPQH
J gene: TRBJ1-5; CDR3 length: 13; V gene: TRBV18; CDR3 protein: ASSPARGLDQPQH
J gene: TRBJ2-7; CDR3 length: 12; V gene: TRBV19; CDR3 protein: ASSIVGRPYEQY
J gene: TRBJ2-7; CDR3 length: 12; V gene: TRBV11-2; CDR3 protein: ASSYGTLSYEQY
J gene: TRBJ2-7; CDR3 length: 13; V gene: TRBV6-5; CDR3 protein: ASSSDRDRVYEQY
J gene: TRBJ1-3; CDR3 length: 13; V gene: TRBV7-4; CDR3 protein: ASSSQGAAGNTIY
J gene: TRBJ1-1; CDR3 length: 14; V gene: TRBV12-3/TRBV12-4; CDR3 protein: ASSPGQGPLNTEAF
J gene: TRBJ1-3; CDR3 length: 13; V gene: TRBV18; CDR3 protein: ASSLGQITGNTIY
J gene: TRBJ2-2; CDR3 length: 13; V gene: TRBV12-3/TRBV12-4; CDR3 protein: ASSSRVPNTGELF
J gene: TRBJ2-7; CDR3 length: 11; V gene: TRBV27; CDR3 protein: ASIGLAGVEQY
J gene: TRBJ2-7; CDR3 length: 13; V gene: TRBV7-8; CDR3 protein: ASSLGASGSYEQY
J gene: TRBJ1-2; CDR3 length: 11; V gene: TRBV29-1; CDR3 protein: SVDPGRDYGYT
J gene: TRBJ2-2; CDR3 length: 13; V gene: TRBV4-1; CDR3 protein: ASSSQGSLAGELF
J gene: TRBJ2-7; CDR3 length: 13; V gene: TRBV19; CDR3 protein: ASTPGPASSYEQY
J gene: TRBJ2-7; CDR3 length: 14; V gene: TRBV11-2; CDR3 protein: ASSLDPPDLPYEQY
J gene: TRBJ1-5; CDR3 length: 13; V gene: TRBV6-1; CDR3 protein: ASSEEGVSNQPQH
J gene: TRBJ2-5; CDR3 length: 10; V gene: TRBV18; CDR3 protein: ASSPLTGTQY
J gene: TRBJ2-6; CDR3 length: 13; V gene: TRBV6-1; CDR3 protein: ASSKTVSGANVLT
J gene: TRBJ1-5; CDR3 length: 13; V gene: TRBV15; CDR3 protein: ATSGGQGSNQPQH
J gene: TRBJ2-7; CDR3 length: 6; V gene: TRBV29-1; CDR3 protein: SPGTQH
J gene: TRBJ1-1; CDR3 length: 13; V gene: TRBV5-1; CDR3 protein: ASSLEDQSNTEAF
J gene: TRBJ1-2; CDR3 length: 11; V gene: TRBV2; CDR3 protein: ASRVGRGDSYT
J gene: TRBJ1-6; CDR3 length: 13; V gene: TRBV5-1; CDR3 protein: ASSLAPGTNSPLH
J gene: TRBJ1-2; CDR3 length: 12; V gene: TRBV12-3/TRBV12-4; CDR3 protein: ASKRRAALYGYT
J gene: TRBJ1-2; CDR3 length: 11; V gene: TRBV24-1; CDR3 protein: ATSDSSFYGYT
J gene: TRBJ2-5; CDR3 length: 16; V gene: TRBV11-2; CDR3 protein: ASSLGDVAGNIQETQY
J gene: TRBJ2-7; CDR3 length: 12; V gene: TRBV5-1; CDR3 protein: ASSVGSVLYEQY
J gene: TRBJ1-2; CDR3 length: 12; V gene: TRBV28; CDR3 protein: ASSWRQSNYGYT
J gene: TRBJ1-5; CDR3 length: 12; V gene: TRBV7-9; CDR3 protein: ASSPGGSGEPQH
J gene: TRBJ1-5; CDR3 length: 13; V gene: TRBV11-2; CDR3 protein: ASSLDVSLVQPQH
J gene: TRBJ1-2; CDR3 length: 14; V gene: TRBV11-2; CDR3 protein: ASSLVPGNEHYGYT
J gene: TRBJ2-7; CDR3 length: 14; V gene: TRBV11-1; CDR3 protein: ASSLAVPGGDYEQY
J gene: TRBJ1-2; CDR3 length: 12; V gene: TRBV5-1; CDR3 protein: ASSTSTANYGYT
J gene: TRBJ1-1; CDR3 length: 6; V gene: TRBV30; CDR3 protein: ACNGAF
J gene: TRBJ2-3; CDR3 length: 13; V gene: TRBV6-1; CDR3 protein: ASSPTGGPEDTQY
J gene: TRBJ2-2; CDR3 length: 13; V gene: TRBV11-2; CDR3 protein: ASSLRGQEIGELF
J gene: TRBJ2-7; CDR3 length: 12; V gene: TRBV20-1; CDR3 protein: SARVNGRPYEQY
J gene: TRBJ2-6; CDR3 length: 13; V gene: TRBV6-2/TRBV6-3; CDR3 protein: ASINQFSGANVLT
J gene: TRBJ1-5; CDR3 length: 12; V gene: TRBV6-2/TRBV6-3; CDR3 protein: ASSNGGLRSPQH